Presented here are 3 T cell receptor beta chains from one specimen sequenced in a study of shared clonotypes between healthy human individuals. Assay: immunoSEQ multiplex PCR; the TCRdb copy retains only in-frame clones and omits some. The table has approximately 2,000,000 clones, 85% to 95% seen once. Sequencing was performed on naive CD4+ T cells from PBMCs. Indicated subset: CD45RA+ positively selected. Receptors originate from a young man in good health. Some clones in this sample may be carry-over from other donors' samples.

This chain links TRBV2 with TRBJ1-3; D not resolved. V was clipped by 6 bases and J by 4 bases, with 7 bases between them. CDR3 length: 12 amino acids. In germline, CDR1 is SNHLY, CDR2 FYNNEI. Here the CDR3 DNA reads TGTGCCAGCAGACCGGGCGGAAACACCATATATTTT. Its protein is CASRPGGNTIYF.

This clone was recorded a few times. Other DNA sequences in this specimen translate into the identical CDR3. The rearrangement links TRBV20-1 to TRBJ2-5, with D unresolved. Trimming took 2 bases from V and 5 from J, leaving 3 bases between them. The length of the CDR3 is 10 residues. Germline assignment: CDR1 DFQATT and CDR2 SNEGSKA (reference sequence). The CDR3 DNA follows: TGCAGTGCTAGATGGGAGACCCAGTACTTC. Its translation: CSARWETQYF.

The chain uses TRBV7-9 and TRBJ2-7; TRBD1 agrees at 11 bases. J lost 8 bases, V lost 4 bases, and 7 bases had no gene match. The CDR3 has 14 residues. Germline V gene sequence: CDR1 SEHNR, CDR2 FQNEAQ (reference sequence). The CDR3 region is CASSSPGQGEKQYF. CDR3 coding DNA: TGTGCCAGCAGCTCCCCGGGACAGGGGGAAAAGCAGTACTTC.